The entry below describes one T cell receptor beta chain. These data originate in a study of blood T cell repertoires in COVID-19. Study-wide context: The samples span acute and convalescent COVID-19 from the United States, Italy and Spain.

Assay used: immunoSEQ multiplex PCR; TCRdb lists only in-frame clones, some missing. Of around 130,000 clones in the sample, less than 90% were seen once. V lost 10 bases and J lost 6; bases outside the gene matches: 6. From germline, CDR1 is WNHNN and CDR2 SYGVQD (reference sequence). The CDR3 spans 12 residues. The receptor comes from a man younger than 45 who had recovered from COVID-19. Source material: PBMCs or T cells enriched from blood (not recorded which). The chain combines TRBV10-1 with TRBJ2-3, with TRBD2 matching over 8 bases. The CDR3 loop reads CATSIAGDTQYF. The CDR3 DNA reads as TGCGCCACTTCTATAGCGGGGGATACGCAGTATTTT.